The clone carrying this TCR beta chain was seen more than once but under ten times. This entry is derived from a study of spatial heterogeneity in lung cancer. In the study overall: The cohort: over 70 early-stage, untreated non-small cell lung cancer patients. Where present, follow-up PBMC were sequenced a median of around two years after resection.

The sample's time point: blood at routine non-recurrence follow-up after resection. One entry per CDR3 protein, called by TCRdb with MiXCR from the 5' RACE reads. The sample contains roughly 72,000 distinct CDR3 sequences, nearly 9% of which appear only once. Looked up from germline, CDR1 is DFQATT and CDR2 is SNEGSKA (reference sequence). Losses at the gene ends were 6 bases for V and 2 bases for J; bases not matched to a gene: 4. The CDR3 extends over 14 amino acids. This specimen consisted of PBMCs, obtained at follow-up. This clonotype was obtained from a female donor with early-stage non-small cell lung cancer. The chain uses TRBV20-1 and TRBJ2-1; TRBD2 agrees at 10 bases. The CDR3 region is CSALGLAAYNEQFF. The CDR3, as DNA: TGCAGTGCCCTCGGACTAGCGGCCTACAATGAGCAGTTCTTC.